Below, 14 T cell receptor beta chains from the same sample are listed, as sequenced in a study of T cell clonality in common variable immunodeficiency. Antigens of these TCRs are unknown. General study results and limits: In common variable immunodeficiency, TCR beta chains reportedly carried fewer deletions and N-nucleotide insertions.

Produced via immunoSEQ multiplex PCR; TCRdb's table is partial and in-frame only. The sample was found to contain about 34,000 clones, and every one recurs. Sequencing was performed on peripheral blood mononuclear cells. The source of these receptors is a human donor with common variable immunodeficiency.

This clone was detected only a few times. The CDR3 goes on 3 residues after the read ends, and that part is filled in from the germline J gene. This chain links TRBV5-1 with TRBJ2-2; 12 bases are shared with TRBD2. This CDR3 has 15 amino acids. The trim removed 4 bases at V and 4 bases at J, leaving 2 bases unmatched. Germline V gene sequence: CDR1 SGHRS, CDR2 YFSETQ. The CDR3 here is CASSVGLAGTGELFF. CDR3 DNA (partial): TGCGCCAGCAGCGTGGGACTAGCGGGCACCGGGGAG.

The sample holds a few counts of this clone. The read gets to within 3 residues of the CDR3 end, and the germline J gene fills in the rest. The gene calls are TRBV19 and TRBJ2-1; D perhaps matches TRBD1 (5 bases). The germline CDR1 and CDR2 sequences are LNHDA and SQIVND (reference sequence). The V end lost 8 bases, the J end lost 7 bases, and 9 bases lay between the germline ends. The CDR3 loop spans 11 amino acids. Incomplete CDR3 DNA: TGTGCCAGTTCGAAGGGGAATGAG. Translated: CASSKGNE. The entire CDR3 protein is CASSKGNEQFF.

As to this clone: The DNA ends 3 residues before the CDR3 does, and the rest of the CDR3 is filled in from the germline J gene. V gene TRBV20-1 combines with J gene TRBJ2-7; TRBD2 agrees at 9 bases. The CDR3 loop spans 15 amino acids. The germline gives CDR1 DFQATT, CDR2 SNEGSKA (reference sequence). V lost 6 bases, J lost 4 bases, and 13 bases stayed unmatched. CDR3 DNA, as far as it was read: TGCAGTGCCACCCGCGAGCTAGCGGGAACTTACGAG. This encodes CSATRELAGTYE. The full CDR3 protein is CSATRELAGTYEQYF.

This clone was picked up many times. This CDR3 reads CASSPQGGNTEAFF. The part of the CDR3 DNA that was read is TGTGCCAGCAGTCCACAGGGGGGGAACACTGAA. This chain connects TRBV28 to TRBJ1-1; 8 bases map to TRBD1. The sequenced fragment ends 3 residues before the CDR3 boundary, so the rest is inferred from the germline J gene. Germline V CDR1 and CDR2: MDHEN, SYDVKM. J lost 1 base, V lost 5 bases, and 3 bases had no gene match. The CDR3 has 14 residues.

This clone has a handful of counts. The CDR3 extends 3 residues past the end of the read, so its final part is completed from the germline J gene. V gene TRBV6-2 or TRBV6-3 combines with J gene TRBJ2-1, with unresolved D. Germline CDR1 reads MNHEY; CDR2 reads SVGEGT. The CDR3 has 11 amino acids. Trimming took 6 bases from V and 5 from J, leaving 5 bases between them. Partial CDR3 DNA: TGTGCCAGCAGCCCAAACAATGAG. As protein: CASSPNNE. From start to end, the CDR3 is CASSPNNEQFF.

Details on this clone: The read halts 3 residues ahead of the CDR3 end, with the missing end drawn from the germline J gene. The chain has TRBV11-2 and TRBJ2-7; TRBD2 matches at 14 bases. The CDR3 is 15 residues long. With 4 bases clipped from V and 5 bases from J, the junction kept 4 bases outside the gene matches. CDR1 is SGHAT, CDR2 FQNNGV, per germline. The sequenced CDR3 bases are TGTGCCAGCAGCTCCAAGGGACTAGCGGGGGACGAG. This translates into CASSSKGLAGDE. The whole CDR3 reads CASSSKGLAGDEQYF.

As concerns this clone: The read stops 3 residues short of the end of the CDR3; the missing end is completed from the germline J gene. The chain links TRBV19 to TRBJ2-3, with D maybe TRBD2 (7 bases). Trimming removed 7 bases at V and 3 bases at J, with 11 bases between. Germline CDR1 LNHDA, CDR2 SQIVND (reference sequence). The CDR3 consists of 13 residues. The CDR3 here is CASKGGWTDTQYF. The covered CDR3 bases are TGTGCCAGTAAGGGGGGGTGGACAGATACG. The full variable domain, rest sourced from reference TRBV19 and TRBJ2-3, is DGGITQSPKYLFRKEGQNVTLSCEQNLNHDAMYWYRQDPGQGLRLIYYSQIVNDFQKGDIAEGYSVSREKKESFPLTVTSAQKNPTAFYLCASKGGWTDTQYFGPGTRLTVL.

This clone was observed many times. The sequenced fragment ends 3 residues before the CDR3 boundary, so the rest is inferred from the germline J gene. The chain combines TRBV28 with TRBJ1-4; the D gene is possibly TRBD1 (6 bases). Germline CDR1 MDHEN, CDR2 SYDVKM. This CDR3 comprises 12 residues. Trimming took off 11 bases at V and 10 bases at J, with 17 bases between the two ends. CDR3 sequence: CAANGGPRKLFF. CDR3 DNA, as far as it was read: TGTGCCGCAAACGGGGGGCCGAGAAAA.

As to this clone: The read is 3 residues too short to cover the CDR3 end, so that end is filled in from the germline J gene. The V gene is TRBV13, the J gene TRBJ1-1; the D gene is possibly TRBD1 (6 bases). Germline V gene data show CDR1 as PRHDT and CDR2 as FYEKMQ (reference sequence). There are 15 residues in the CDR3. The V end was cut by 2 bases, the J end by 0 bases, with 10 bases between. CDR3 region: CASSLIGGLNTEAFF. The sequenced CDR3 bases are TGTGCCAGCAGCTTAATCGGGGGGCTGAACACTGAA.

This clone occurred many times. Read coverage stops 3 residues before the CDR3 terminus; the germline J gene supplies the remainder. This chain uses TRBV20-1 with TRBJ2-5; 11 nucleotides align to TRBD2. CDR1 and CDR2 from the germline V gene are DFQATT and SNEGSKA (reference sequence). This CDR3 region has 15 residues. V shed 5 bases, J shed 0 bases, and the junction held 5 bases outside the gene matches. CDR3 residues: CSAGRTSGYQETQYF. The covered CDR3 bases are TGCAGTGCTGGAAGGACTAGCGGGTACCAAGAGACC.

In this sample, this clone turned up many times. The CDR3 end is not reached by the read, which stops 3 residues before it; the germline J gene fills it in. The V gene is TRBV7-2, the J gene TRBJ1-6, with D tentatively TRBD1 (6 bases). The germline V gene encodes CDR1 SGHTA and CDR2 FQGNSA. V was shortened by 7 bases and J by 5 bases, with 12 bases between the two germline ends. This CDR3 is built from 14 residues. The CDR3 is CASTQQGHNSPLHF. The DNA read from the CDR3 is TGTGCCAGCACACAACAGGGCCATAATTCACCC.

This clone was observed at least ten times. From the germline J gene comes the end of the CDR3, since the read stops 3 residues before it. The chain combines TRBV20-1 with TRBJ2-7, with TRBD2 matching over 8 bases. The junction had 2 bases not matched to a gene; V was cut back by 0 bases and J by 1 base. Germline lookup yields CDR1 DFQATT and CDR2 SNEGSKA (reference sequence). This CDR3 is built from 14 residues. The CDR3 sequence: CSARELAASYEQYF. The covered CDR3 bases are TGCAGTGCTAGAGAACTAGCGGCATCCTACGAG.

Turning to this clone: Sequencing ends 3 residues short of the CDR3 end; the germline J gene provides the rest. The genes are TRBV19 and TRBJ1-6, with D perhaps matching TRBD1 (5 bases). This CDR3 comprises 13 residues. Germline V gene data show CDR1 as LNHDA and CDR2 as SQIVND (reference sequence). The V and J ends lost 5 bases and 7 bases respectively, with 9 bases between them. The part of the CDR3 DNA that was read is TGTGCCAGTAGTGACAGAAACAATTCACCC. It specifies CASSDRNNSP. The CDR3, in full, reads CASSDRNNSPLHF.

Concerning this clone itself: The observed sequence ends 3 residues before the CDR3 terminus, with the missing tail filled in from the germline J gene. V and J are TRBV7-2 and TRBJ2-2, with D perhaps given as TRBD1 or TRBD2 (5 bases each). This CDR3 has 14 residues. V lost 6 bases to trimming and J lost 0 bases, with 8 bases between them. The germline gives CDR1 SGHTA, CDR2 FQGNSA. The sequenced part of the CDR3 DNA is TGTGCCAGCAGGCAGGGAGCGAACACCGGGGAG. This encodes CASRQGANTGE. The entire CDR3 protein is CASRQGANTGELFF.